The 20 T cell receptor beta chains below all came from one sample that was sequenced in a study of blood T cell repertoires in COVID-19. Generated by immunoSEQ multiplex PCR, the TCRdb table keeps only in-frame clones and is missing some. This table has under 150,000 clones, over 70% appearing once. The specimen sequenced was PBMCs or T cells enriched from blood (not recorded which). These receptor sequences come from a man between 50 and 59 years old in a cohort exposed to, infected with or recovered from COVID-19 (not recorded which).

The CDR3 coding sequence is TGTGCCAGCAGTTTCCGGGGGGGAAGCTATGGCTACACCTTC. Protein: CASSFRGGSYGYTF. The chain recombines TRBV28 with TRBJ1-2, with a weak D call TRBD1 (5 bases). The CDR3 extends over 14 amino acids. V was shortened by 3 bases and J by 4 bases, with 12 bases between the two germline ends. In germline, CDR1 is MDHEN, CDR2 SYDVKM.

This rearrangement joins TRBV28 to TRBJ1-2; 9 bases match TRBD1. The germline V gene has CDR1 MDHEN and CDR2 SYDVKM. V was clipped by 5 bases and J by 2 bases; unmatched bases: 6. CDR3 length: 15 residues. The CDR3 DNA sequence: TGTGCCAGCAGTCCCCCGACAGGGGGGAACTATGGCTACACCTTC. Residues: CASSPPTGGNYGYTF.

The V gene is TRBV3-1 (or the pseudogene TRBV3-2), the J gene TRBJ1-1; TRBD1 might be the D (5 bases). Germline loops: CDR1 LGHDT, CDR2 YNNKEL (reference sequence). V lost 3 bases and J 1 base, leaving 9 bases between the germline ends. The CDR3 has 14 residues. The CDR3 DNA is TGTGCCAGCAGCCATCCCCAGGGGAACACTGAAGCTTTCTTT. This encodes CASSHPQGNTEAFF.

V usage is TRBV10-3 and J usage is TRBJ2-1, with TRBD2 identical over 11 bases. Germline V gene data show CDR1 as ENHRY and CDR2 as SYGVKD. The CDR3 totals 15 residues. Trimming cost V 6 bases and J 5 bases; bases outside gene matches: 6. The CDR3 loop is CAISRSGRADNEQFF. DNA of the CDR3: TGTGCCATCAGCCGTAGCGGGAGGGCCGACAATGAGCAGTTCTTC.

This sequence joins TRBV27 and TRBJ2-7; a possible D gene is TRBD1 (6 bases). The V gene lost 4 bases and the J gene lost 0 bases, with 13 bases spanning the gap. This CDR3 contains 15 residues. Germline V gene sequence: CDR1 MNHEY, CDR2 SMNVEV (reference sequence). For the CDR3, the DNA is TGTGCCAGCAGTTACCAGGGGCCCGTCTCCTACGAGCAGTACTTC. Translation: CASSYQGPVSYEQYF.

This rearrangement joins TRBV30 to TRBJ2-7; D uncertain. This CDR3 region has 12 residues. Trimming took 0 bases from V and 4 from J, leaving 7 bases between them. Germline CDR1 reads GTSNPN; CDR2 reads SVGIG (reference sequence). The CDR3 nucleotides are TGTGCCTGGAGTGTGACGGGTTACGAGCAGTACTTC. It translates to CAWSVTGYEQYF.

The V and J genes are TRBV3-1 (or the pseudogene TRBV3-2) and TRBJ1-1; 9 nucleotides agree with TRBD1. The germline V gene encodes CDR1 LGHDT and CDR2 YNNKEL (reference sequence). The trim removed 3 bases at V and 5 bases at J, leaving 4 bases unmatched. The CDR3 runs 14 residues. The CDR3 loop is CASSQGQGETEAFF. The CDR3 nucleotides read TGTGCCAGCAGCCAGGGACAGGGTGAGACTGAAGCTTTCTTT.

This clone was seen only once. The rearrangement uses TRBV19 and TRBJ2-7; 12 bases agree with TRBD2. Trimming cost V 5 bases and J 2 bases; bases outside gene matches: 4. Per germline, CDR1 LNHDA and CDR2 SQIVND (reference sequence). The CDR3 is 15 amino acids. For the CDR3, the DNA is TGTGCCAGTAGTCCGACTAGCGGGGGACCCTACGAGCAGTACTTC. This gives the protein CASSPTSGGPYEQYF.

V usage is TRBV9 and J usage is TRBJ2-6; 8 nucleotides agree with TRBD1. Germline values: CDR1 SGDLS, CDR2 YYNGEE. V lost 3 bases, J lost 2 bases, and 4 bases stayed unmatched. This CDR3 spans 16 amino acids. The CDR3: CASSARTGPGANVLTF. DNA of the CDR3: TGTGCCAGCAGCGCCCGGACAGGGCCTGGGGCCAACGTCCTGACTTTC. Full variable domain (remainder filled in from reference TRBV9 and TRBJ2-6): DSGVTQTPKHLITATGQRVTLRCSPRSGDLSVYWYQQSLDQGLQFLIQYYNGEERAKGNILERFSAQQFPDLHSELNLSSLELGDSALYFCASSARTGPGANVLTFGAGSRLTVL.

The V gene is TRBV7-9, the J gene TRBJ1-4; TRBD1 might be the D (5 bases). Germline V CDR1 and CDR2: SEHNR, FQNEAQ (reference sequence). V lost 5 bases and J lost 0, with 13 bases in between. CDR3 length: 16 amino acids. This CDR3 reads CASSPSKQATNEKLFF. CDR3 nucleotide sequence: TGTGCCAGCAGCCCCTCCAAACAGGCAACTAATGAAAAACTGTTTTTT.

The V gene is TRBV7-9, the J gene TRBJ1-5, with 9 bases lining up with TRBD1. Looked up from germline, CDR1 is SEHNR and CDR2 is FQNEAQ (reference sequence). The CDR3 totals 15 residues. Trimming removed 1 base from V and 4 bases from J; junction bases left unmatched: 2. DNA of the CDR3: TGTGCCAGCAGCTTAGACGGGACAGGGAATCAGCCCCAGCATTTT. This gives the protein CASSLDGTGNQPQHF.

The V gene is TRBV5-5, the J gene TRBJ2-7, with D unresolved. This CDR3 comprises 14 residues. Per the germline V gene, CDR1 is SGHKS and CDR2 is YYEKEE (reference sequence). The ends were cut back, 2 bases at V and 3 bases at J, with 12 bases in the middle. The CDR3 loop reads CASSLTTEVYEQYF. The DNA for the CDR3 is TGTGCCAGCAGCTTAACGACTGAGGTCTACGAGCAGTACTTC.

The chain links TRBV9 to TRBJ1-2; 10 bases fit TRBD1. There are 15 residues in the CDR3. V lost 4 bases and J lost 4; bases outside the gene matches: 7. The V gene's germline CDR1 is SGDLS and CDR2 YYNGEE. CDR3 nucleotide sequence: TGTGCCAGCAGCCTTCACGGGACAGGGGTCTATGGCTACACCTTC. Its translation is CASSLHGTGVYGYTF.

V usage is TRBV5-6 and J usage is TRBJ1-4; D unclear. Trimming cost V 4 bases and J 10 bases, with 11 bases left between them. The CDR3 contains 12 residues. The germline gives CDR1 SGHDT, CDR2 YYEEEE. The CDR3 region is CASSTTLGKLFF. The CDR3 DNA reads TGTGCCAGCAGCACTACTCTTGGAAAACTGTTTTTT.

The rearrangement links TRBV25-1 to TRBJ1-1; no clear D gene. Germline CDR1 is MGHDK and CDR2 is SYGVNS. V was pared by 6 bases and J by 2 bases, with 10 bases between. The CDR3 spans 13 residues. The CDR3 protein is CASRFLANTEAFF. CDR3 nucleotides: TGTGCCAGCAGGTTCCTGGCTAACACTGAAGCTTTCTTT. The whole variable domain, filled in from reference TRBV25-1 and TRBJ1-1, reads EADIYQTPRYLVIGTGKKITLECSQTMGHDKMYWYQQDPGMELHLIHYSYGVNSTEKGDLSSESTVSRIRTEHFPLTLESARPSHTSQYLCASRFLANTEAFFGQGTRLTVV.

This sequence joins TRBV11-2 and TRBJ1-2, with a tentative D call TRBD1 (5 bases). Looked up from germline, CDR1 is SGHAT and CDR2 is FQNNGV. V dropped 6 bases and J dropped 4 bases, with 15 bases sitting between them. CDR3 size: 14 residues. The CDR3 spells CASSSQGVSYGYTF. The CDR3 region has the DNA TGTGCCAGCAGTTCACAAGGGGTTTCCTATGGCTACACCTTC.

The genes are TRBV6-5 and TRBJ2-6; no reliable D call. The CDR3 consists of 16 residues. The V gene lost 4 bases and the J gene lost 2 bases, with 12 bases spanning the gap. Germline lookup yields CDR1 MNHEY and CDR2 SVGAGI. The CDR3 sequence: CASSFYFQAGANVLTF. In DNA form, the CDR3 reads TGTGCCAGCAGTTTCTACTTCCAGGCTGGGGCCAACGTCCTGACTTTC.

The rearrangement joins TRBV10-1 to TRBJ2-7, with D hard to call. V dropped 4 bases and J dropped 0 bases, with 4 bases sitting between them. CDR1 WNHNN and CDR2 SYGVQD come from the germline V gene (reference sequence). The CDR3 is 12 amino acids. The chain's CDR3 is CASSASSYEQYF. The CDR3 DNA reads TGCGCCAGCAGTGCCAGCTCCTACGAGCAGTACTTC.

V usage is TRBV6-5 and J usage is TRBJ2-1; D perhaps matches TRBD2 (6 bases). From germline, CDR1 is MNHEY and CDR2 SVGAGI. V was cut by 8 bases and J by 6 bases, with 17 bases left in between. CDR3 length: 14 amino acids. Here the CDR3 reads CASAFAEGRNEQFF. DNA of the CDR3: TGTGCCAGCGCATTTGCGGAGGGACGCAATGAGCAGTTCTTC.

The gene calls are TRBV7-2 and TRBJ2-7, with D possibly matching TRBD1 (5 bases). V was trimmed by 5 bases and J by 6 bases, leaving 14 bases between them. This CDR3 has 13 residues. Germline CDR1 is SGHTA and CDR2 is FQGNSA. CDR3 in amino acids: CASSTSQGFEQYF. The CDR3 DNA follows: TGTGCCAGCAGCACATCTCAGGGTTTCGAGCAGTACTTC.